Presented here are 17 T cell receptor beta chains from one specimen sequenced in a study of T cells in Graves' hyperthyroidism and ophthalmopathy. Amplified regions were TCR beta CDR3 sequences from RNA transcripts. The TCR CDR3 first-round RT-PCR relied on the HTBI primer set. TCRdb independently ran MiXCR on the multiplex PCR reads; one entry per CDR3 protein. Of a few hundred thousand distinct CDR3 sequences listed, roughly 13% are singletons. Sequencing used blood. These TCRs come from a young woman with Graves' hyperthyroidism that later progressed to Graves' ophthalmopathy.

In its sample, this clonotype was seen many times. The chain combines TRBV11-2 with TRBJ2-7; D gene ambiguous. The CDR3 covers 12 residues. Germline CDR1 SGHAT, CDR2 FQNNGV. V was pared by 0 bases and J by 8 bases, with 8 bases between. The CDR3 DNA reads TGTGCCAGCAGCTTAGAAGGCAGCCAGCAGTACTTC. It translates to CASSLEGSQQYF.

In its sample, this clonotype was seen many times. V is TRBV12-3 or TRBV12-4 and J is TRBJ1-5, with D possibly matching TRBD1 (5 bases). The CDR3 is 17 amino acids. The V gene lost 6 bases and the J gene lost 7 bases, with 25 bases spanning the gap. CDR3 region: CASRQTQGLLVDQPQHF. In DNA form, the CDR3 reads TGTGCCAGCAGACAAACTCAGGGCCTACTAGTCGACCAGCCCCAGCATTTT.

This clonotype was detected ten times or more. The J gene is TRBJ1-2, the V gene TRBV7-2, with TRBD1 matching 9 bases. CDR3 length: 13 residues. J gave up 7 bases and V 1 base, and 1 base lay outside the gene matches. Per the germline V gene, CDR1 is SGHTA and CDR2 is FQGNSA. The CDR3: CASSLVGQGGYTF. The DNA for the CDR3 is TGTGCCAGCAGCTTAGTGGGACAGGGTGGCTACACCTTC.

This clonotype was seen a few times. The V and J genes are TRBV6-5 and TRBJ2-7; 9 bases align to TRBD1. V gave up 6 bases and J gave up 6 bases; unmatched junction bases: 9. Germline V gene data show CDR1 as MNHEY and CDR2 as SVGAGI. The CDR3 sequence is 14 residues long. The CDR3 nucleotides read TGTGCCAGCAGCCCCCAGAGGGACAGGGCCGAGCAGTACTTC. This sequence encodes CASSPQRDRAEQYF.

In this sample, this clonotype turned up many times. The chain recombines TRBV7-3 with TRBJ2-3; TRBD2 agrees at 7 bases. CDR3 length equals 15 residues. Germline values: CDR1 SGHTA, CDR2 FQGTGA. V dropped 2 bases and J dropped 6; count of bases not matched to a gene: 8. CDR3 protein: CASSLRGLPQDTQYF. In DNA, the CDR3 is TGTGCCAGCAGCTTACGGGGACTACCTCAGGATACGCAGTATTTT.

This clonotype was seen only once. J is TRBJ2-3 and V is TRBV2; TRBD2 matches 13 bases. Germline V gene data show CDR1 as SNHLY and CDR2 as FYNNEI. The length of the CDR3 is 17 residues. Trimming took 10 bases from V and 5 from J; bases not matched to a gene: 15. The CDR3 loop reads CANRSRTSGSEIDTQYF. The CDR3 DNA is TGTGCCAACAGATCTCGGACTAGCGGGAGTGAGATAGATACGCAGTATTTT.

In its sample, this clonotype was seen many times. The CDR3 DNA reads TGTGCCAGCAGTCTGAGGGGGACAGGGGATTCACCCCTCCACTTT. Its translation: CASSLRGTGDSPLHF. The chain combines TRBV2 with TRBJ1-6; 10 nucleotides match TRBD1. The CDR3 consists of 15 residues. V dropped 5 bases and J dropped 8; count of bases not matched to a gene: 6. CDR1 and CDR2 from the germline V gene are SNHLY and FYNNEI.

The chain couples TRBV6-5 to TRBJ2-1; D remains unclear. Trimming left V 2 bases short and J 13 bases short, with 6 bases between. Germline loops: CDR1 MNHEY, CDR2 SVGAGI. The CDR3 sequence is 10 residues long. In DNA, the CDR3 is TGTGCCAGCAGTTACCGCCACCAGTTCTTC. This gives the protein CASSYRHQFF.

This clonotype has just a few counts. J is TRBJ2-7 and V is TRBV13, with D tentatively TRBD2 (6 bases). Germline V gene lookup returns CDR1 PRHDT and CDR2 FYEKMQ (reference sequence). The CDR3 runs 12 residues. V was trimmed by 3 bases and J by 6 bases, leaving 9 bases between them. The CDR3 DNA sequence: TGTGCCAGCAGCTTTTCGGAGGGCGAGCAGTACTTC. Protein: CASSFSEGEQYF.

This clonotype was picked up many times. The chain carries TRBV7-3 and TRBJ1-1; 8 positions agree with TRBD1. This CDR3 has 15 residues. The germline gives CDR1 SGHTA, CDR2 FQGTGA. With V trimmed by 4 bases and J by 5 bases, 9 bases remained unmatched. The CDR3 sequence is CASSYIQGVRTEAFF. The CDR3 DNA is TGTGCCAGCAGCTACATACAGGGGGTGAGGACTGAAGCTTTCTTT.

This clonotype was recorded many times. This chain links TRBV6-5 with TRBJ1-2; D is perhaps TRBD1 (5 bases). The CDR3 length is 13 residues. V was pared by 2 bases and J by 8 bases, with 12 bases between. Germline V CDR1 and CDR2: MNHEY, SVGAGI. The CDR3 bases are TGTGCCAGCAGTTACAGGGACGCCTACGGCTACACCTTC. The encoded protein is CASSYRDAYGYTF.

Remarks on this clonotype: It may be a read error: a sequence one base away is much more abundant. This is likely a read error, given that the CDR3 carries no conserved phenylalanine or tryptophan at its end. In DNA, the CDR3 is TGTGCCAGCAGCAGAAGACAGGGATACGATGGCTACACCATC. Translation: CASSRRQGYDGYTI. The chain employs TRBV5-6 and TRBJ1-2; 7 bases match TRBD1. V dropped 4 bases and J dropped 6; count of bases not matched to a gene: 9. This CDR3 region has 14 residues. The germline gives CDR1 SGHDT, CDR2 YYEEEE.

This clonotype was detected ten times or more. The rearrangement uses TRBV27 and TRBJ2-7; perhaps TRBD2 as D (5 bases). This CDR3 is 15 amino acids long. CDR1 is MNHEY, CDR2 SMNVEV, per germline (reference sequence). Trimming took off 2 bases at V and 0 bases at J, with 11 bases between the two ends. In nucleotides, the CDR3 is TGTGCCAGCAGTTTAGGTCCGGGGTACTCCTACGAGCAGTACTTC. Its protein is CASSLGPGYSYEQYF.

This clonotype was detected ten times or more. J is TRBJ2-7 and V is TRBV2; TRBD2 aligns across 8 bases. Germline loops: CDR1 SNHLY, CDR2 FYNNEI. This CDR3 comprises 15 residues. Trimming removed 7 bases from V and 0 bases from J; junction bases left unmatched: 8. CDR3 in DNA: TGTGCCAGCAAGAACTTAGCGGGAAGCTCCTACGAGCAGTACTTC. Translating it yields CASKNLAGSSYEQYF.

This clonotype was seen many times. The chain links TRBV6-1 to TRBJ2-7, with TRBD2 as a possible D gene (6 bases). In germline, CDR1 is MNHNS, CDR2 SASEGT. CDR3 length equals 13 residues. The ends were cut back, 6 bases at V and 2 bases at J, with 11 bases in the middle. CDR3 in DNA: TGTGCCAGCAGAGGTGCGGGAACCTACGAGCAGTACTTC. Amino acid sequence: CASRGAGTYEQYF.

There are many counts of this clonotype. The V call is TRBV19, the J call TRBJ1-2; D unclear. The CDR3 spans 13 residues. Germline V lookup: CDR1 LNHDA, CDR2 SQIVND (reference sequence). V lost 6 bases, J lost 4 bases, and 12 bases lay in between. CDR3 region: CASRLDPFYGYTF. The CDR3 DNA is TGTGCCAGTAGATTGGACCCCTTCTATGGCTACACCTTC.

This clonotype was seen ten or more times. This sequence joins TRBV11-3 and TRBJ2-4, with D hard to call. CDR1 and CDR2 from the germline V gene are SGHNT and YENEEA. Trimming removed 6 bases from V and 0 bases from J, with 12 bases in between. This CDR3 is 15 amino acids long. CDR3 nucleotide sequence: TGTGCCAGCAGAGATACCTCCGGAGCCAAAAACATTCAGTACTTC. The encoded protein is CASRDTSGAKNIQYF.